This entry features one T cell receptor (beta chain) sequence. This clone showed up just once. Its cognate antigen has yet to be identified. No clone much larger than this one lies a single base away; base qualities are absent. These data belong to a study of blood T cell repertoires in COVID-19 (dated by TCRdb to 2020 to 2022). About the study as a whole: Samples covering the acute and convalescent phases of COVID-19 were provided by collaborators in the United States, Italy and Spain. The material from the prospective study consisted of cDNA or gDNA derived from T cells, B-cell-depleted T cells, or PBMCs. Deeply sampled blood TCRbeta repertoires from subjects exposed to, actively infected with, or recovered from COVID-19 were included in the dataset. The repertoires were released in a freely available public database intended as a resource for research on the immune response to SARS-CoV-2. Samples came from the ongoing ImmuneRACE study (first 160 participants) plus 1,254 subjects from 6 global collaborators. The sample metadata nearly always contained a de-identified subject ID, COVID-19 status, age in years and sex. Where available, HLA class I and class II types were taken from metadata supplied by the sample provider and were not determined by assay-based typing.

Collaborating institutions collected whole blood in K2EDTA tubes following their own protocols. For TCRbeta analysis, collaborators shipped samples as frozen whole blood, isolated PBMCs, or DNA extracted from either of those sample types. TCRbeta CDR3 regions were amplified from genomic DNA using the immunoSEQ Assay, a bias-controlled multiplex PCR. The authors processed their data as follows. The number of nucleated cells in each sample was estimated from the amplification of reference gene primers within the assay. To quantify the absolute abundance of each unique TCRbeta CDR3 rearrangement, sequence reads were collapsed and filtered. For each sample, productive Simpson clonality was calculated as the square root of Simpson's diversity index across productive rearrangements. TCRdb stores this immuneACCESS table with in-frame sequences only. Part of the clones is absent; in the studies checked, under half of the shortfall reflects unresolved V genes, and no reason is known for the rest. V, J and clone size derive from that table, while D and trimming were established from the DNA sequence. The table for this sample lists under 200,000 clones; 70% to 90% of them were counted only once. The leading ten clones occupy less than 1% of the sample.

Deletion took 0 bases off V and 2 bases off J, with a span of 10 bases between the germline ends. CDR3 length: 15 amino acids, cysteine to phenylalanine. Only the CDR3 DNA is retained, 45 bases long and in frame from the first base. CDR1 MNHEY and CDR2 SVGAGI are derived from the germline V gene. Study-level results and caveats: The quantity of clinical and demographic metadata differed by source and by participant and was supplied without curation.

This sequence uses TRBV6-5 and TRBJ1-1; TRBD1 is possibly the D segment (6 matching bases). This clonotype originated in a man aged 18 to 29 with acute or convalescent COVID-19. The specimen was peripheral blood. In nucleotide form, the sequence is TGTGCCAGCAGTTACTCGTCGGGGGGCAACACTGAAGCTTTCTTT. Its coded protein is CASSYSSGGNTEAFF.